This TCR beta chain was sequenced for a study of early T cells in non-severe SARS-CoV-2 infection. Across the whole study: Sequencing targeted bulk RNA from unsorted whole blood, leaving chains unpaired.

Researchers attached unique molecular identifiers to individual cDNA molecules. MiXCR was run by TCRdb on the 5' RACE reads, yielding one entry per CDR3 protein. The data contain 28,000 or so distinct CDR3 sequences, 6.6% of them singletons. This clonotype occurred many times. Antigen: not known. The length of the CDR3 is 15 residues. CDR1 MDHEN and CDR2 SYDVKM come from the germline V gene. Deletions cut 4 bases from V and 0 bases from J, with 12 bases between. Findings and caveats of the study: Database matching using VDJdb favored anti-spike CD8 responses, with private and CD4 specificities left missing.

The rearrangement uses TRBV28 and TRBJ1-2, with D perhaps TRBD1 (6 bases). This clonotype was sampled from an adult who was a healthcare worker with PCR-confirmed SARS-CoV-2 infection or an uninfected control (not recorded which). The material sequenced was whole blood. This chain's CDR3 is CASSSGHGANYGYTF. Here the CDR3 DNA reads TGTGCCAGCAGTTCGGGACACGGAGCTAACTATGGCTACACCTTC.